This T cell receptor (beta chain) came from a study of cytomegalovirus exposure and HLA in healthy donors. Germline CDR1 and CDR2: LNHDA and SQIVND (reference sequence). Trimming shortened V by 5 bases and J by 7 bases, and 20 bases separated the two germline ends. The CDR3 is 16 amino acids. Researchers ran the PCR with 60 Vbeta and 13 Jbeta primers. The assay was immunoSEQ multiplex PCR, and TCRdb's table has in-frame clones only and misses some. This table holds 150,000 or so clones. A note on this clone: The target antigen is unknown.

Findings and limits, study-wide: There was a cluster of highly shared sequence variants that was likely a sequencing artifact.

V gene TRBV19 combines with J gene TRBJ1-4; D is ambiguous. The sample consisted of PBMCs. The source is a woman between 45 and 65 years old in good health and CMV-seronegative. In nucleotides, the CDR3 is TGTGCCAGTAGTGTCCCCCTTCCGGAGGGTGGTGAAAAACTGTTTTTT. Protein product: CASSVPLPEGGEKLFF.